The clone carrying this T cell receptor beta chain showed up many times. From genomic DNA, two-round multiplex PCR was used to amplify TCR beta CDR3. Every TRBV and TRBJ gene had its own specific primer in first-round PCR. Universal primers were used in the second PCR round. MiXCR was run by TCRdb on the multiplex PCR reads, yielding one entry per CDR3 protein. In the table there are 45,000 to 70,000 distinct CDR3 sequences, about 26% of which are singletons. This specimen belongs to a study of prognosis after radiotherapy for stage I lung cancer. Trimming shortened V by 0 bases and J by 6 bases, and 9 bases separated the two germline ends. The CDR3 has 14 residues. Germline assignment: CDR1 LNHNV and CDR2 YYDKDF (reference sequence).

The receptor was derived from a donor at least 50 years old with non-small cell lung cancer. The input for sequencing was PBMCs, taken before or after stereotactic body radiation therapy (not recorded which). The V call is TRBV15, the J call TRBJ1-5; D not certain. CDR3 coding DNA: TGTGCCACCAGCAGAGATTTGGGAGGTCAGCCCCAGCATTTT. The encoded protein is CATSRDLGGQPQHF.